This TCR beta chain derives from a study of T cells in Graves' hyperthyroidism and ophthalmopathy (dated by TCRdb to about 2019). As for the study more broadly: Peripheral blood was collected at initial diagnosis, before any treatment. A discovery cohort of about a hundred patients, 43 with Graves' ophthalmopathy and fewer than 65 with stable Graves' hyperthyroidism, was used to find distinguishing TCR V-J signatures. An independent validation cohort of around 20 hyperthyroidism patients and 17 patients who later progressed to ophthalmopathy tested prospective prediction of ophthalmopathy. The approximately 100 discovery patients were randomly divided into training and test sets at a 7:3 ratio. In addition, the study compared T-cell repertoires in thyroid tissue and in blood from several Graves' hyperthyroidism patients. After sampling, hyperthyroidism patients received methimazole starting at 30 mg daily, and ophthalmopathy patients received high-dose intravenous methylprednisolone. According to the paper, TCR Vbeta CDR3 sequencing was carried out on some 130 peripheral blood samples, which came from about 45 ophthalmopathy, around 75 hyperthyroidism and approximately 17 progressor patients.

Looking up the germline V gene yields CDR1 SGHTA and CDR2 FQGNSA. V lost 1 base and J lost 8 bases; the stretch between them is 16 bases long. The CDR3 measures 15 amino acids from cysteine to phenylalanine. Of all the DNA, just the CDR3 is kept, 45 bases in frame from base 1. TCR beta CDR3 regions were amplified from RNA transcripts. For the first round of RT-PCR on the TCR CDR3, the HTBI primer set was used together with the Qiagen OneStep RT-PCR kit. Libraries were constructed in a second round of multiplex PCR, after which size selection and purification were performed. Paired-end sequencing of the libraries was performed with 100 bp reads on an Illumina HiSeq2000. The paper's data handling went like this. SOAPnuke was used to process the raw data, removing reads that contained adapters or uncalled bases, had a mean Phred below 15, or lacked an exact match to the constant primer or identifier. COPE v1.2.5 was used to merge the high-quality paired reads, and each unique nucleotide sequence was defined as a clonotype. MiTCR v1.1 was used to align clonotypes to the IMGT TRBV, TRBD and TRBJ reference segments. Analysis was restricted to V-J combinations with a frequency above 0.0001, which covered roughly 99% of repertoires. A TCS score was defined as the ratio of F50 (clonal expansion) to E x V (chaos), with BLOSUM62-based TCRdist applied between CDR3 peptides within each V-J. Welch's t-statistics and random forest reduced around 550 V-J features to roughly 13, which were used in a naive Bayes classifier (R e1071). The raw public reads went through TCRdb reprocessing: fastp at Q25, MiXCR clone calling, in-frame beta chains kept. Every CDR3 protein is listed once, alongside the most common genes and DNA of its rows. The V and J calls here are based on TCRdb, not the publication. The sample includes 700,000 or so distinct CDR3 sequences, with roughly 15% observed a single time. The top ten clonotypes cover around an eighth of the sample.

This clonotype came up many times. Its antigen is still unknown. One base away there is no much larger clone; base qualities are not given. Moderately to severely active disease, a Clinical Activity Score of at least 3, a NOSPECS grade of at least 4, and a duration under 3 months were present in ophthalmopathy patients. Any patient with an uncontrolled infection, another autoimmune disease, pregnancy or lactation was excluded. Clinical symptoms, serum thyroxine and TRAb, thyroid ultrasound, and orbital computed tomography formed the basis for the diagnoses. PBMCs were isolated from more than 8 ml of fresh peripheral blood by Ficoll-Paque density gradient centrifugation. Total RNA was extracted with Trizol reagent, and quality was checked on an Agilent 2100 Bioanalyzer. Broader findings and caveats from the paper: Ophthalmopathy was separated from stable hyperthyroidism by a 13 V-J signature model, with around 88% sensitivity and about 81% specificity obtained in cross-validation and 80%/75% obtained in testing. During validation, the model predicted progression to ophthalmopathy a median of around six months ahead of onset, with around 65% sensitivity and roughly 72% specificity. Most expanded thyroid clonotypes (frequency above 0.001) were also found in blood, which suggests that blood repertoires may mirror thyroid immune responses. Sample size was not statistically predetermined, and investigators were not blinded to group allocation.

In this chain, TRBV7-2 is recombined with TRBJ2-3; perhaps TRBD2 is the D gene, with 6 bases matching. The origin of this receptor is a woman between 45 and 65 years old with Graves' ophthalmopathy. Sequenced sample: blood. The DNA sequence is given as TGTGCCAGCAGCTTAGGGACGTCGCTAGCGAGTACGCAGTATTTT. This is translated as CASSLGTSLASTQYF.